Listed below are T cell receptor beta chains from one sample, sequenced in a study of shared clonotypes between healthy human individuals. Clones were read by immunoSEQ multiplex PCR, and TCRdb kept only the in-frame ones, dropping some. The data contain 2 million to 3 million clones, approximately 93% of them singletons. Sequencing was performed on naive CD4+ T cells from PBMCs. These TCRs come from a young man in good health. Some clones in this sample may be carry-over from other donors' samples. The CDR3 runs from the conserved cysteine through the conserved F or W. Each record gives: CDR3 protein, CDR3 DNA, clone size, J gene, V gene, D gene. D genes are given only for firm matches. The size field is filled for only some rows; it gives once, few, many or a size class.

CATTTAGGQPQHF TGTGCCACAACCACTGCAGGGGGTCAGCCCCAGCATTTT NA TRBJ1-5 TRBV19 TRBD1
CASSMGEGNQPQHF TGTGCCAGTAGTATGGGAGAGGGAAATCAGCCCCAGCATTTT few TRBJ1-5 TRBV19 NA
CASSQGAGGPGSTDTQYF TGCGCCAGCAGCCAAGGGGCGGGAGGGCCCGGTAGCACAGATACGCAGTATTTT once TRBJ2-3 TRBV4-3 TRBD2
CASSFDRISGNTIYF TGTGCCAGCAGCTTCGACAGGATCTCTGGAAACACCATATATTTT NA TRBJ1-3 TRBV7-9 NA
CATGGGTSGNTIYF TGTGCCACTGGTGGTGGCACTTCCGGAAACACCATATATTTT NA TRBJ1-3 TRBV28 NA
CAWSQGSYEQYF TGTGCCTGGAGTCAGGGCTCCTACGAGCAGTACTTC NA TRBJ2-7 TRBV30 NA
CASSTRPGGMIHYEQYF TGTGCCAGTAGTACCCGCCCGGGGGGGATGATCCACTACGAGCAGTACTTC NA TRBJ2-7 TRBV19 TRBD2
CASSFLGGSSYNEQFF TGTGCCAGCTCCTTTCTCGGGGGGAGCTCCTACAATGAGCAGTTCTTC NA TRBJ2-1 TRBV28 TRBD2
CASSSGGTEFYGELFF TGTGCCAGCAGTTCAGGCGGGACAGAGTTTTACGGGGAGCTGTTTTTT NA TRBJ2-2 TRBV6-5 NA
CASRPSGSPDTQYF TGTGCCAGCAGGCCTAGCGGGAGTCCAGATACGCAGTATTTT NA TRBJ2-3 TRBV9 TRBD2
CASSATGTSGYNEQFF TGCGCCAGCAGCGCTACCGGGACTAGCGGATACAATGAGCAGTTCTTC NA TRBJ2-1 TRBV4-1 TRBD2
CASSATSGRAGANVLTF TGCGCCAGCAGCGCGACTAGCGGGAGAGCGGGGGCCAACGTCCTGACTTTC NA TRBJ2-6 TRBV5-1 TRBD2
CASSPRLAGGQSFTYEQYF TGTGCCAGCAGTCCCCGGCTAGCGGGAGGCCAGTCTTTTACCTACGAGCAGTACTTC NA TRBJ2-7 TRBV27 TRBD2
CASSARGRPAGELFF TGTGCCAGCAGCGCGCGGGGGCGTCCCGCCGGGGAGCTGTTTTTT NA TRBJ2-2 TRBV7-3 NA